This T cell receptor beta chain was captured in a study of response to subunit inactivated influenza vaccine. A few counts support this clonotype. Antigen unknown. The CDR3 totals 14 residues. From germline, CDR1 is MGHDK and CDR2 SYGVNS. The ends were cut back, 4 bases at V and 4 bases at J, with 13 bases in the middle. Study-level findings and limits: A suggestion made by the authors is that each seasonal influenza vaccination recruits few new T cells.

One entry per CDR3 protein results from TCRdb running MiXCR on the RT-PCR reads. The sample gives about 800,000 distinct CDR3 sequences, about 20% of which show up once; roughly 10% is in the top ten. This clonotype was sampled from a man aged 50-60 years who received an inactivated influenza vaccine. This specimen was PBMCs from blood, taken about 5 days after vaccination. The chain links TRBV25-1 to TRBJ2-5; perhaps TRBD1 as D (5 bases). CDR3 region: CASSATEAGETQYF. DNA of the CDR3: TGTGCCAGCAGTGCGACAGAAGCAGGAGAGACCCAGTACTTC.